This record covers a single T cell receptor beta chain. The antigen is unknown. Only in-frame clones appear in the TCRdb table, and some are missing; sequencing was by immunoSEQ multiplex PCR. This table has about 45,000 clones, roughly 90% appearing once. These data are taken from a study of OX40 agonist ivuxolimab in advanced cancers. Study in general: Clinicians treated patients with ivuxolimab, an agonistic anti-OX40 (CD134) antibody. Eligibility rules accepted prior anti-PD-1, anti-PD-L1 or anti-CTLA-4 therapy, and over 30% had some.

The CDR3 extends over 14 amino acids. In germline, CDR1 is LNHDA, CDR2 SQIVND (reference sequence). With 3 bases removed from V and 5 bases from J, the gap between germline ends came to 11 bases. Whole-study results and caveats: At 0.1 to 3.0 mg/kg, clonal expansion of CD4+ and CD8+ blood T cells had occurred by week 6.

The clonotype was recovered from an adult with an advanced solid tumor such as melanoma, head and neck, liver or kidney cancer. Sequencing was performed on CD4+ or CD8+ T cells sorted from blood, taken in a trial of the OX40 agonist ivuxolimab. The chain links TRBV19 to TRBJ2-1; D unresolved. The chain's CDR3 is CASSILLEHNEQFF. The CDR3 DNA follows: TGTGCCAGTAGTATCCTTCTGGAGCACAATGAGCAGTTCTTC.